What follows are 25 T cell receptor beta chains derived from one specimen sequenced in a study of control samples from healthy donors and cancer patients. Method: immunoSEQ multiplex PCR; TCRdb's copy keeps in-frame clones and lacks some. The sample contains 100,000 to 150,000 clones, over 85% of which appear only once. Sequencing was performed on blood. The receptors shown here come from a man in his thirties or forties in good health.

The gene calls are TRBV19 and TRBJ1-2, with D perhaps matching TRBD1 (5 bases). Trimming removed 3 bases at V and 2 bases at J, with 25 bases between. The CDR3 is 19 residues long. The germline V gene has CDR1 LNHDA and CDR2 SQIVND (reference sequence). The CDR3: CASSIKVYRPGRLNYGYTF. As DNA, the CDR3 is TGTGCCAGTAGTATCAAGGTATATCGTCCGGGACGGTTGAACTATGGCTACACCTTC.

The V call is TRBV7-8, the J call TRBJ1-1, with D possibly being TRBD1 (5 bases). CDR3 size: 14 residues. Germline CDR1 and CDR2: SGHVS and FQNEAQ. Trimming left V 1 base short and J 3 bases short, with 9 bases between. Here the CDR3 reads CASSLELQDTEAFF. CDR3 sequence (DNA): TGTGCCAGCAGCTTAGAACTACAGGACACTGAAGCTTTCTTT.

The rearrangement links TRBV7-2 to TRBJ1-1; 9 nucleotides agree with TRBD1. Unmatched junction bases numbered 9, after V lost 5 bases and J lost 5 bases. Germline lookup yields CDR1 SGHTA and CDR2 FQGNSA. This CDR3 is 15 amino acids long. CDR3 sequence: CASSPTGTGKTEAFF. The CDR3 DNA sequence: TGTGCCAGCAGCCCAACCGGGACAGGGAAGACTGAAGCTTTCTTT.

The chain couples TRBV12-3 or TRBV12-4 to TRBJ2-3, with 7 bases lining up with TRBD1. There are 13 residues in the CDR3. The V segment lost 8 bases and the J segment 0 bases; nucleotides outside the gene matches: 2. The CDR3 bases are TGTGCCAGCGGGGGACAGAGCACAGATACGCAGTATTTT. It encodes CASGGQSTDTQYF.

The chain has TRBV20-1 and TRBJ2-5; D is unclear. Germline CDR1 is DFQATT and CDR2 is SNEGSKA (reference sequence). The CDR3 is 10 residues long. Trimming removed 4 bases from V and 5 bases from J, with 5 bases in between. CDR3 sequence (DNA): TGCAGTGCTATTGTGGAGACCCAGTACTTC. Protein product: CSAIVETQYF.

Only one count was recorded for this clone. The rearrangement links TRBV10-3 to TRBJ1-2; D unclear. The CDR3 consists of 14 residues. The germline gives CDR1 ENHRY, CDR2 SYGVKD. V gave up 0 bases and J gave up 7 bases, with 12 bases separating them. CDR3 region: CAISESPFSSGYTF. The CDR3, as DNA: TGTGCCATCAGTGAGTCGCCGTTTTCGAGTGGCTACACCTTC.

This chain's CDR3 is CASSPTEQETQYF. The CDR3 DNA sequence: TGTGCCAGCAGTCCGACAGAACAAGAGACCCAGTACTTC. The V call is TRBV3-1 (or the pseudogene TRBV3-2), the J call TRBJ2-5, with D possibly TRBD1 on 5 matching bases. The CDR3 runs 13 residues. Germline CDR1 LGHDT, CDR2 YNNKEL (reference sequence). V lost 6 bases to trimming and J lost 2 bases, with 10 bases between them.

The rearrangement joins TRBV9 to TRBJ2-3; D gene ambiguous. V was clipped by 0 bases and J by 8 bases, with 13 bases between them. This CDR3 region has 14 residues. The germline V gene encodes CDR1 SGDLS and CDR2 YYNGEE. CDR3 in DNA: TGTGCCAGCAGCGTAGATCTCCCAACTGGTACGCAGTATTTT. It translates to CASSVDLPTGTQYF.

The gene calls are TRBV29-1 and TRBJ2-7; tentatively, D is TRBD1 (7 bases). This CDR3 is built from 15 residues. V gave up 6 bases and J gave up 5 bases, with 23 bases separating them. The germline CDR1 and CDR2 sequences are SQVTM and ANQGSEA. CDR3 protein: CSVELLGGTVDEQYF. As DNA, the CDR3 is TGCAGCGTCGAACTTCTAGGAGGGACAGTGGACGAGCAGTACTTC.

CDR3 sequence (DNA): TGCAGTGCTAGTAGTGGGGCGGGGGGCAATCAGCCCCAGCATTTT. Its translation: CSASSGAGGNQPQHF. This chain joins TRBV20-1 and TRBJ1-5; a possible D gene is TRBD1 (5 bases). The CDR3 consists of 15 residues. V lost 3 bases, J lost 2 bases, and 14 bases lay in between. The germline V gene has CDR1 DFQATT and CDR2 SNEGSKA (reference sequence).

The genes are TRBV9 and TRBJ2-5; D possibly corresponds to TRBD1 (5 bases). The CDR3 extends over 14 amino acids. With 1 base removed from V and 5 bases from J, the gap between germline ends came to 12 bases. From germline, CDR1 is SGDLS and CDR2 YYNGEE. The DNA of the CDR3 is TGTGCCAGCAGCGTATTTCAGGGCCAGGAGACCCAGTACTTC. This translates into CASSVFQGQETQYF. Drawing the rest from reference TRBV9 and TRBJ2-5, the complete variable domain is DSGVTQTPKHLITATGQRVTLRCSPRSGDLSVYWYQQSLDQGLQFLIQYYNGEERAKGNILERFSAQQFPDLHSELNLSSLELGDSALYFCASSVFQGQETQYFGPGTRLLVL.

This clone was observed a single time. The V call is TRBV28, the J call TRBJ2-7; 10 bases fit TRBD1. The CDR3 runs to 15 residues. After removal of 0 bases from V and 2 bases from J, the junction contained 1 base not matched to a gene. Germline lookup yields CDR1 MDHEN and CDR2 SYDVKM. The CDR3 nucleotides are TGTGCCAGCAGTTTATGGGGGACAGGGGCCTACGAGCAGTACTTC. Its translation: CASSLWGTGAYEQYF.

CDR3 sequence: CASSPERRIQYF. In DNA, the CDR3 is TGTGCCAGCAGCCCGGAGCGGCGCATTCAGTACTTC. The gene calls are TRBV7-8 and TRBJ2-4; a possible D gene is TRBD2 (5 bases). The V and J ends lost 5 bases and 9 bases respectively, with 11 bases between them. The CDR3 contains 12 residues. CDR1 and CDR2 (germline): SGHVS, FQNEAQ.

The chain links TRBV7-2 to TRBJ1-4; 10 bases match TRBD1. CDR1 is SGHTA, CDR2 FQGNSA, per germline. J was trimmed by 7 bases and V by 4 bases; bases with no gene match: 6. This CDR3 is 15 amino acids long. CDR3 sequence reads: CASSWGQGNGEKLFF. CDR3 nucleotides: TGTGCCAGCAGCTGGGGACAGGGGAATGGTGAAAAACTGTTTTTT.

The chain carries TRBV4-1 and TRBJ2-2; 7 bases align to TRBD2. CDR3 size: 19 residues. The J segment lost 0 bases and the V segment lost 4 bases, leaving 14 bases of the junction unmatched. The V gene's germline CDR1 is MGHRA and CDR2 YSYEKL. This CDR3 reads CASSLTPPAGEANTGELFF. The CDR3 DNA reads as TGCGCCAGCAGCCTTACACCTCCGGCGGGGGAAGCGAACACCGGGGAGCTGTTTTTT.

The J gene is TRBJ2-1, the V gene TRBV7-9; D might be TRBD2 (6 bases). Trimming removed 3 bases at V and 9 bases at J, with 9 bases between. Germline CDR1 SEHNR, CDR2 FQNEAQ (reference sequence). The CDR3 has 12 residues. The CDR3, as DNA: TGTGCCAGCAGCTTGACCGGGAGTGAGCAGTTCTTC. This sequence encodes CASSLTGSEQFF.

This clone has just a few counts. The chain recombines TRBV30 with TRBJ1-2; D remains unclear. Germline loops: CDR1 GTSNPN, CDR2 SVGIG (reference sequence). V was trimmed by 4 bases and J by 4 bases, leaving 19 bases between them. CDR3 length: 15 residues. CDR3 sequence (DNA): TGTGCCTGGAAGCTCAGAGGACCGGGTGGCTATGGCTACACCTTC. This sequence encodes CAWKLRGPGGYGYTF.

CDR3 bases: TGTGCCAGCAGCTTAAGCCCAGGGGCGGTGGAGACCCAGTACTTC. This gives the protein CASSLSPGAVETQYF. The genes are TRBV11-2 and TRBJ2-5; tentative D call: TRBD1 (6 bases). V shed 2 bases and J shed 5 bases, with 15 bases lying between them. Germline V gene sequence: CDR1 SGHAT, CDR2 FQNNGV. This CDR3 spans 15 amino acids.

This sequence joins TRBV11-2 and TRBJ1-1; D unresolved. CDR3 length: 11 residues. The germline CDR1 and CDR2 sequences are SGHAT and FQNNGV. Trimming stripped 7 bases from V and 1 base from J, with 4 bases between. CDR3 amino acids: CASNQNTEAFF. The CDR3 DNA is TGTGCCAGCAACCAGAACACTGAAGCTTTCTTT. Combining the CDR3 with reference TRBV11-2 and TRBJ1-1 gives the whole variable domain EAGVAQSPRYKIIEKRQSVAFWCNPISGHATLYWYQQILGQGPKLLIQFQNNGVVDDSQLPKDRFSAERLKGVDSTLKIQPAKLEDSAVYLCASNQNTEAFFGQGTRLTVV.

This rearrangement joins TRBV6-2 or TRBV6-3 to TRBJ1-1; possible D gene TRBD1, 6 bases. Trimming left V 5 bases short and J 2 bases short, with 15 bases between. Germline V gene data show CDR1 as MNHEY and CDR2 as SVGEGT. There are 15 residues in the CDR3. CDR3 DNA sequence: TGTGCCAGCAGTCAAGCCGGGACAAAAAACACTGAAGCTTTCTTT. Translation gives CASSQAGTKNTEAFF.

The count of this clone is one. The gene calls are TRBV28 and TRBJ1-2; no clear D. This CDR3 is built from 17 residues. V was shortened by 5 bases and J by 3 bases, with 22 bases between the two germline ends. Germline CDR1 is MDHEN and CDR2 is SYDVKM. CDR3 region: CASSPLPPGAGHYGYTF. Here the CDR3 DNA reads TGTGCCAGCAGTCCACTCCCCCCGGGAGCTGGGCACTATGGCTACACCTTC.

This clone was counted once. At one of its ends the junction is not consistent with the germline gene, which may arise from a read error. The chain links TRBV2 to TRBJ2-5; 11 positions match TRBD1. From germline, CDR1 is SNHLY and CDR2 FYNNEI. The CDR3 runs 18 residues. In DNA form, the CDR3 reads TGTGCCAGCAGGGAAGGGACAGGGGGTTACCCTTACCAAGAGACCCAGTACTTC. Translating it yields CASREGTGGYPYQETQYF.

This rearrangement joins TRBV28 to TRBJ1-1; D ambiguous. Germline-derived CDR1 and CDR2 are MDHEN and SYDVKM. V shed 2 bases and J shed 2 bases, with 15 bases lying between them. The CDR3 runs to 16 residues. The CDR3 DNA reads as TGTGCCAGCAGTTTAGCGGCAACGTCCCCTAACACTGAAGCTTTCTTT. It codes for CASSLAATSPNTEAFF.

The chain employs TRBV18 and TRBJ1-4; D gene unclear. Germline-derived CDR1 and CDR2 are KGHSH and LQKENI. CDR3 length: 13 amino acids. V lost 4 bases, J lost 6 bases, and 9 bases lay in between. Here the CDR3 DNA reads TGTGCCAGCTCACTCCGTCTGGATGAAAAACTGTTTTTT. It is translated as CASSLRLDEKLFF. The whole variable domain, filled in from reference TRBV18 and TRBJ1-4, reads NAGVMQNPRHLVRRRGQEARLRCSPMKGHSHVYWYRQLPEEGLKFMVYLQKENIIDESGMPKERFSAEFPKEGPSILRIQQVVRGDSAAYFCASSLRLDEKLFFGSGTQLSVL.

This chain links TRBV7-2 with TRBJ2-7, with D maybe TRBD1 (5 bases). V lost 5 bases, J lost 2 bases, and 13 bases lay in between. This CDR3 spans 14 amino acids. CDR1 and CDR2 (germline): SGHTA, FQGNSA. The CDR3 DNA sequence: TGTGCCAGCAGCCCCGGGCAGGGTGCCTACGAGCAGTACTTC. Its protein is CASSPGQGAYEQYF.